The clone carrying this T cell receptor (beta chain) has just one count. The source of the sample is a study of blood T cell repertoires in COVID-19. The CDR3 runs to 12 residues. Germline values: CDR1 MGHDK, CDR2 SYGVNS. V was cut by 3 bases and J by 4 bases, with 6 bases left in between. Profiled with immunoSEQ multiplex PCR; TCRdb holds only in-frame clones, not every one. Seen here are fewer than 150,000 clones, 80% to 90% observed once, and the top ten hold over 4%. The receptor comes from a woman aged 45 to 65 with acute or convalescent COVID-19. The V and J genes are TRBV25-1 and TRBJ1-2; D might be TRBD1 (5 bases). Sample: peripheral blood. In nucleotides, the CDR3 is TGTGCCAGCAGTGAGGGGGGCTATGGCTACACCTTC. Translating gives CASSEGGYGYTF.